The present T cell receptor beta chain was sequenced within a study of technical replicates of blood from four donors. Sequencing used immunoSEQ multiplex PCR; TCRdb keeps in-frame clones, though not all of them. The sample has 85,000 to 100,000 clones, around 95% seen once. This CDR3 has 14 amino acids. V was cut by 2 bases and J by 4 bases, with 11 bases left in between. Germline CDR1 MGHRA, CDR2 YSYEKL. This TCR derives from a human donor in good health. The sequenced sample consisted of T cells isolated from PBMCs. This sequence joins TRBV4-1 and TRBJ1-2, with a possible D match to TRBD1 (6 bases). The CDR3 loop is CASSQSTDSYGYTF. DNA for the CDR3: TGCGCCAGCAGCCAATCCACGGACAGCTATGGCTACACCTTC.